This T cell receptor beta chain came from a study of shared clonotypes between healthy human individuals. An even split of each subset's genomic DNA across several immunoSEQ plates was performed. The method was immunoSEQ multiplex PCR; TCRdb's version includes in-frame clones alone and lacks a portion of them. The table records a few hundred thousand clones, 70% to 80% of them present only once. CDR3 size: 12 residues. In germline, CDR1 is MNHEY, CDR2 SVGAGI. V lost 0 bases, J lost 2 bases, and 2 bases lay in between. Turning to this clone: Being one base from a much bigger clone, this may be a read error.

V gene TRBV6-5 combines with J gene TRBJ2-7; D is undetermined. The TCR sequence derives from a woman aged 40 to 50 in good health. Some clones in this sample may be carry-over from other donors' samples. The specimen was PBMCs. The CDR3 here is CASSYSTYEQYF. DNA for the CDR3: TGTGCCAGCAGTTACTCGACCTACGAGCAGTACTTC.